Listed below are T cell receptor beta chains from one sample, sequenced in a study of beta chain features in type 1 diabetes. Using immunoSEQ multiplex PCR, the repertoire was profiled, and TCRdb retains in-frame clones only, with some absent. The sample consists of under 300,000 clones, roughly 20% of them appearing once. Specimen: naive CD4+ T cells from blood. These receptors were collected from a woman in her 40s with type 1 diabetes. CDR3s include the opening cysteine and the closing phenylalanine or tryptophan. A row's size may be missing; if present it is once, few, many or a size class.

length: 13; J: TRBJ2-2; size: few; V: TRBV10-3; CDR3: CAISFRQDGELFF
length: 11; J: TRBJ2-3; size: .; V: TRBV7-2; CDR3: CASSTSGTQYF
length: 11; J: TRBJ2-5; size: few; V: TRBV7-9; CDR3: CASSVKETQYF
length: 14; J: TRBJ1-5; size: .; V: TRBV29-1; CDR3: CSVSRGGGNQPQHF
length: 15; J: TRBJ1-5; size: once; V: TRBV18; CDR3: CGSSLTGDSNQPQHF
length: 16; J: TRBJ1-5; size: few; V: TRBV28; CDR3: CASSAGGGNRNQPQHF
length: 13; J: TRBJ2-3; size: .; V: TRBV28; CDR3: CASSLGGTDTQYF
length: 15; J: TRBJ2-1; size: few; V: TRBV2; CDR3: CASSPDRGGYNEQFF
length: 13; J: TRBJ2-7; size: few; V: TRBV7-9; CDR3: CATAGTGVREQYF
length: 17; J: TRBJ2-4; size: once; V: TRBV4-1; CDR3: CASSQPTAAGIKNIQYF
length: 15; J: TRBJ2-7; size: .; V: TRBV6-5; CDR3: CASSYSAGENYEQYF
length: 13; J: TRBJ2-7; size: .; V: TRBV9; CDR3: CASSLAASNEQYF
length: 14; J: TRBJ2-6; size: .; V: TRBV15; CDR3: CATSESTGANVLTF
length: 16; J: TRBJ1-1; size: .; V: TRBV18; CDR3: CASSPRSDPRDTEAFF
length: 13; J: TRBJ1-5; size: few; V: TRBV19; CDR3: CASSQQINQPQHF
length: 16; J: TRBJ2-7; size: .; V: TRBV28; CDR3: CASSSAGTGGFYEQYF
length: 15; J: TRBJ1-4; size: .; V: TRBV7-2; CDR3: CASSLLSAGWEKLFF
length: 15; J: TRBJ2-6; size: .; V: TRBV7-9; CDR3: CSGGTGNSGANVLTF
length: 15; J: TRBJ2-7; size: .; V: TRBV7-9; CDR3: CASSQRSDRGYEQYF
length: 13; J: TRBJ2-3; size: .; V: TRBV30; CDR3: CAWSGASRDTQYF
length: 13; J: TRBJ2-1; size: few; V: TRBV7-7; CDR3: CASSYDYYNEQFF
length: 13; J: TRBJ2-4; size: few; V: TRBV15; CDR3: CATRASGANIQYF
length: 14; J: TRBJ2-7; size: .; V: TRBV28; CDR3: CASASSTGRDEQYF
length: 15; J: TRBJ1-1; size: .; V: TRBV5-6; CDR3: CASSRGLVRNTEAFF
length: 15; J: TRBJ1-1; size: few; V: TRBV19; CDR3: CASRPDQGLNTEAFF
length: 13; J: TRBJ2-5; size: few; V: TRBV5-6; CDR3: CASSSDRVETQYF
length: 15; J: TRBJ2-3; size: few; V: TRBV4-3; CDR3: CASSQTSGGAFTQYF
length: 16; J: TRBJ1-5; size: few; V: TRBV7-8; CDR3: CASSLRQGGGNQPQHF
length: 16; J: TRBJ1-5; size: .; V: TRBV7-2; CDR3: CASSLVGSAGVQPQHF
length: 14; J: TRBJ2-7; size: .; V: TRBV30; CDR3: CAWSLGGVSSEQYF